Listed below are T cell receptor beta chains from one sample, sequenced in a study of blood T cell repertoires in COVID-19. The data were produced by immunoSEQ multiplex PCR, yet TCRdb's version contains in-frame clones alone and is incomplete. The table records 450,000 or so clones, over 85% of them present only once. Sequencing was performed on peripheral blood. The source of these receptors is a man between 18 and 35 years old with COVID-19, enrolled during active disease. The CDR3 runs from the conserved cysteine through the conserved F or W. The D gene is left open where the match is weak. Size is omitted from some rows. Given values are once, few, many or a class for expanded clones.

J gene	clone size	V gene	D gene	CDR3 DNA	CDR3 protein
TRBJ2-1	.	TRBV7-9	TRBD1	TGTGCCAGCAGCTCCAACCGACAGGGGGCTAATGAGCAGTTCTTC	CASSSNRQGANEQFF
TRBJ1-5	.	TRBV24-1	.	TGTGCCACCAGTGATTCGCGGACAGGCAATCAGCCCCAGCATTTT	CATSDSRTGNQPQHF
TRBJ1-3	.	TRBV19	.	TGTGCCAGTAGAGGGGCCCCGAGCTCTGGAAACACCATATATTTT	CASRGAPSSGNTIYF
TRBJ2-2	.	TRBV5-1	.	TGCGCCAGCAGCTTGGCCCGGGGGACCGGGGAGCTGTTTTTT	CASSLARGTGELFF
TRBJ2-7	.	TRBV14	.	TGTGCCAGCAGCCCGGCTACCCCGGGCGAGCAGTACTTC	CASSPATPGEQYF
TRBJ1-2	few	TRBV7-3	.	TGTGCCAGCAGCTTTCGGGTCAGCTATGGCTACACCTTC	CASSFRVSYGYTF
TRBJ1-5	.	TRBV6-5	.	TGTGCCAGCAGGACCTCGGGACAAGAGTGGCCCCAGCATTTT	CASRTSGQEWPQHF
TRBJ2-3	.	TRBV19	TRBD2	TGTGCCAGTAGGGCTAGCGGGATTTCAGATACGCAGTATTTT	CASRASGISDTQYF
TRBJ2-7	.	TRBV2	TRBD2	TGTGCCACCCAAGACCTAGCGGGAATTGACAAGCAGTACTTC	CATQDLAGIDKQYF
TRBJ2-3	.	TRBV3-1/TRBV3-2	TRBD2	TGTGCCAGCAGCCAAGCGCGGGGGGGCCTGTTAGATACGCAGTATTTT	CASSQARGGLLDTQYF
TRBJ2-7	.	TRBV21-1	.	TGTGCCAGCAGCAAATCTGAGCGGACCCCCGGACCCTACGAGCAGTACTTC	CASSKSERTPGPYEQYF
TRBJ2-7	.	TRBV6-1	.	TGTGCCAGCAGTGAAATGACAGTGGAAATCTACGAGCAGTACTTC	CASSEMTVEIYEQYF
TRBJ1-1	.	TRBV29-1	TRBD1	TGCAGCGTGTGGGACAGACACACTGAAGCTTTCTTT	CSVWDRHTEAFF
TRBJ2-1	.	TRBV15	TRBD2	TGTGCCACCAGCAGACGTGTGAGACTAGCGGGGGGTGAGCAGTTCTTC	CATSRRVRLAGGEQFF
TRBJ2-7	.	TRBV19	TRBD1	TGTGCCAGTAGTATCACCGGGACAGGGCGCTACGAGCAGTACTTC	CASSITGTGRYEQYF
TRBJ2-1	once	TRBV29-1	TRBD2	TGCAGCGTTAAAATGACTAGCGGGGGGGCCAGCTCCTACAATGAGCAGTTCTTC	CSVKMTSGGASSYNEQFF
TRBJ1-2	few	TRBV6-6	TRBD1	TGTGCCAGCAGTTACGGTCAGGGGGCCTATGGCTACACCTTC	CASSYGQGAYGYTF
TRBJ2-3	.	TRBV11-2	.	TGTGCCAGCTCTTTTGAAGCTGGAGATACGCAGTATTTT	CASSFEAGDTQYF
TRBJ2-7	.	TRBV18	TRBD2	TGTGCCAGCTCACCTCCCCGCGGGGGGGCATACGAGCAGTACTTC	CASSPPRGGAYEQYF
TRBJ2-1	once	TRBV7-8	.	TGTGCCAGCACCCCCGGGGATGAGCAGTTCTTC	CASTPGDEQFF
TRBJ2-7	once	TRBV7-9	.	TGTGCCAGCAGCCGATCGACAGTCGCCACCTACGAGCAGTACTTC	CASSRSTVATYEQYF
TRBJ2-7	.	TRBV5-6	TRBD2	TGTGCCAGCAGCCTAAGAAGGAGCGGGGGCTACGAGCAGTACTTC	CASSLRRSGGYEQYF
TRBJ1-6	.	TRBV23-1	.	TGCGCCCGTTCGACAGGACACAACACCCTCCACTTT	CARSTGHNTLHF
TRBJ1-2	.	TRBV5-1	.	TGCGCCAGCAGCTTGGATCTAAGAAACTATGGCTACACCTTC	CASSLDLRNYGYTF
TRBJ1-1	.	TRBV2	.	TGTGCCAGCAGTGTTGGCCTTTCCACTGAAGCTTTCTTT	CASSVGLSTEAFF
TRBJ2-2	.	TRBV24-1	TRBD1	TGTGCCACCAGTGCACCGCTCGGGACAGCGGCCGGGGAGCTGTTTTTT	CATSAPLGTAAGELFF
TRBJ2-2	once	TRBV9	.	TGTGCCAGCAGCATTGGAGGAGGGGAGCTGTTTTTT	CASSIGGGELFF
TRBJ2-5	once	TRBV7-2	.	TGTGCCAGCAGCTTGATGTTGGGACTTTCTCAAGAGACCCAGTACTTC	CASSLMLGLSQETQYF
TRBJ2-5	.	TRBV11-3	.	TGTGCCAGCAGGGGCGGGTCCAGCGCGGAGACCCAGTACTTC	CASRGGSSAETQYF
TRBJ2-3	.	TRBV15	.	TGTGCCACCAGCAGAGATAGCGCCAGTCAGTATTTT	CATSRDSASQYF
TRBJ2-7	.	TRBV6-6	TRBD2	TGTGCCAGCAGTCCCTTACTCGGACTAGCGACTCCCTACGAGCAGTACTTC	CASSPLLGLATPYEQYF
TRBJ1-4	.	TRBV3-1/TRBV3-2	TRBD1	TGTGCCAGCAGCCAAGACGGGACAGGCCTTAATGAAAAACTGTTTTTT	CASSQDGTGLNEKLFF
TRBJ2-7	once	TRBV7-9	TRBD1	TGTGCCAGCAGCTCCTTAATCGGGACAGTCGTCTACGAGCAGTACTTC	CASSSLIGTVVYEQYF
TRBJ1-6	.	TRBV3-1/TRBV3-2	.	TGTGCCAGCAGCCACCGGGCCTATAATTCACCCCTCCACTTT	CASSHRAYNSPLHF
TRBJ1-6	.	TRBV6-5	.	TGTGCCAGCAGTTCCTCCGATTCACCCCTCCACTTT	CASSSSDSPLHF
TRBJ1-6	.	TRBV5-4	.	TGTGCCAGCAGCTCGTACTACAGGGACTCACCCCTCCACTTT	CASSSYYRDSPLHF
TRBJ2-2	.	TRBV7-2	TRBD2	TGTGCCAGCAGCACCGGGACTAGCGGGGGTGACGGGGAGCTGTTTTTT	CASSTGTSGGDGELFF
TRBJ1-6	.	TRBV14	TRBD1	TGTGCCAGCAGCCAAGAAAGGACAGGGAATTCACCCCTCCACTTT	CASSQERTGNSPLHF
TRBJ2-1	.	TRBV7-6	TRBD2	TGTGCCAGCAGCCGTCACATACTAGCGAATGAGCAGTTCTTC	CASSRHILANEQFF
TRBJ2-7	.	TRBV19	TRBD1	TGTGCCAGTAGTTTGACAGGGAAGAACGAGCAGTACTTC	CASSLTGKNEQYF
TRBJ1-1	.	TRBV5-1	.	TGCGCCAGCAGCTTGGGGGCCGCGAACACTGAAGCTTTCTTT	CASSLGAANTEAFF
TRBJ2-5	.	TRBV29-1	.	TGCAGCGTTGGACTCCAAGAGACCCAGTACTTC	CSVGLQETQYF
TRBJ2-3	.	TRBV7-9	TRBD2	TGTGCCAGCAGCTTACTCGAGGCGGGAGGTTTCACAGATACGCAGTATTTT	CASSLLEAGGFTDTQYF
TRBJ1-3	.	TRBV21-1	.	TGTGCCAGCAGCGAGGGAAACACCATATATTTT	CASSEGNTIYF
TRBJ1-1	.	TRBV6-5	.	TGTGCCAGCACCTCAAATTCGGTCCACACTGAAGCTTTCTTT	CASTSNSVHTEAFF
TRBJ2-2	.	TRBV12-5	.	TGTGCTAGTGGTTCCCGTCCCCCGGGTCGGCAGTTCAGGAACACCGGGGAGCTGTTTTTT	CASGSRPPGRQFRNTGELFF
TRBJ1-1	few	TRBV21-1	.	TGTGCCAGCTTAGGGCAGGGGCCCATTTACACTGAAGCTTTCTTT	CASLGQGPIYTEAFF
TRBJ1-1	.	TRBV19	.	TGTGCCAGTAGGACCACAGCGAACACTGAAGCTTTCTTT	CASRTTANTEAFF
TRBJ2-5	many	TRBV4-1	TRBD2	TGCGCCAGCAGCCTCCGGACTAGCGGGGGTGCAGAGACCCAGTACTTC	CASSLRTSGGAETQYF
TRBJ1-1	.	TRBV9	TRBD1	TGTGCCAGCAGCGTCCAACCGACAGGGGGCCTCGGCGGAGCTTTCTTT	CASSVQPTGGLGGAFF
TRBJ2-2	.	TRBV4-1	.	TGCGCCAGCAGCCACATCTCGGGAGTCAGGAGCAACACCGGGGAGCTGTTTTTT	CASSHISGVRSNTGELFF
TRBJ1-3	.	TRBV10-2	TRBD1	TGCGCCAGCGGGACAGGGAGTTCTGGAAACACCATATATTTT	CASGTGSSGNTIYF
TRBJ1-2	once	TRBV10-3	TRBD1	TGTGCCGCCGAGGGACAGAGAGATGGCTACACCTTC	CAAEGQRDGYTF